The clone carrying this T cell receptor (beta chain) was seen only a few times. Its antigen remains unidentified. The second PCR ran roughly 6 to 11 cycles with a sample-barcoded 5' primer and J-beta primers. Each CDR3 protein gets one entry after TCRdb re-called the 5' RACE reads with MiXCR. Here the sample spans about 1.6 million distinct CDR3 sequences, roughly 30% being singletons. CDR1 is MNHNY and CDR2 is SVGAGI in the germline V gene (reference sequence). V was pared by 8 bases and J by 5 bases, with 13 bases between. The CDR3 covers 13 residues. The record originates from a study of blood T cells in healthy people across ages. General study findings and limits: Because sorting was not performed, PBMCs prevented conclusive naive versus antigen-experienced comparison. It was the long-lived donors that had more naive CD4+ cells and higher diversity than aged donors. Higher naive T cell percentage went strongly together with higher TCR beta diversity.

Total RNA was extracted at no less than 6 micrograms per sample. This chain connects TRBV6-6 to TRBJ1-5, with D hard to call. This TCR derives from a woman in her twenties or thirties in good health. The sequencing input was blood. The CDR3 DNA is TGTGCCAGCTCCCCCCCTCAGGATCAGCCCCAGCATTTT. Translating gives CASSPPQDQPQHF.